The 13 T cell receptor beta chains below were found in one sample sequenced in a study of T cells after somatic rescue of genetic block. TCRdb's table, derived via immunoSEQ multiplex PCR, lists solely in-frame clones and lacks some. Of roughly 70,000 clones listed, roughly nine tenths are singletons. Sequencing was done on a sample of peripheral blood mononuclear cells (PBMCs). The receptor set was obtained from a man aged 35 to 55.

This chain connects TRBV27 to TRBJ2-5; 13 bases match TRBD2. With the DNA end fitting TRBJ2-7 better, the J assignment may be wrong. The CDR3 has 15 amino acids. From germline, CDR1 is MNHEY and CDR2 SMNVEV (reference sequence). CDR3 sequence reads: CASSWGTSGAYEQYF. In DNA, the CDR3 is TGTGCCAGCAGTTGGGGGACTAGCGGGGCCTACGAGCAGTACTTC.

This chain connects TRBV6-5 to TRBJ2-2, with D possibly matching TRBD1 (5 bases). CDR1 is MNHEY and CDR2 is SVGAGI in the germline V gene. CDR3 length: 16 amino acids. The V end was cut by 1 base, the J end by 0 bases, with 9 bases between. CDR3 amino acids: CASSYFGHSNTGELFF. CDR3 bases: TGTGCCAGCAGTTACTTTGGACATTCGAACACCGGGGAGCTGTTTTTT.

The chain employs TRBV19 and TRBJ2-2; TRBD2 agrees at 9 bases. This CDR3 comprises 16 residues. V trimming: 6 bases; J trimming: 0 bases; junction bases outside the gene matches: 5. The germline V gene has CDR1 LNHDA and CDR2 SQIVND (reference sequence). CDR3 residues: CASRGSGGANTGELFF. The DNA of the CDR3 is TGTGCCAGTAGGGGTAGCGGGGGTGCGAACACCGGGGAGCTGTTTTTT.

This rearrangement joins TRBV7-9 to TRBJ2-5; perhaps TRBD1 as D (6 bases). Per germline, CDR1 SEHNR and CDR2 FQNEAQ (reference sequence). V lost 5 bases, J lost 9 bases, and 10 bases lay in between. This CDR3 is built from 11 residues. CDR3 sequence reads: CASSVQGSQYF. CDR3 nucleotides: TGTGCCAGCAGCGTACAGGGCTCCCAGTACTTC.

The J gene is TRBJ2-1, the V gene TRBV27; no reliable D call. Between the trimmed V and J ends, which lost 7 bases and 8 bases, there was a span of 21 bases. CDR1 and CDR2 (germline): MNHEY, SMNVEV (reference sequence). The CDR3 runs 15 residues. CDR3 DNA sequence: TGTGCCAGCACCCCTGGGCGGTCCTACTTCCATGAGCAGTTCTTC. Amino acids: CASTPGRSYFHEQFF.

The chain carries TRBV12-5 and TRBJ1-2; D might be TRBD1 (6 bases). The CDR3 is made up of 13 amino acids. V was cut by 0 bases and J by 7 bases, with 9 bases left in between. Germline V gene lookup returns CDR1 LGHNT and CDR2 FRNRAP. CDR3 coding DNA: TGTGCTAGTGGTTTGGTAGGGGGGGGTGGCTACACCTTC. Its protein product is CASGLVGGGGYTF.

V and J are TRBV7-9 and TRBJ2-1; the match to TRBD2 covers 12 bases. After removal of 5 bases from V and 6 bases from J, the junction contained 5 bases not matched to a gene. Germline CDR1 and CDR2: SEHNR and FQNEAQ (reference sequence). There are 15 residues in the CDR3. The CDR3 coding sequence is TGTGCCAGCAGCCAACTAGCGGGGGGTTTCAATGAGCAGTTCTTC. Protein: CASSQLAGGFNEQFF.

This chain links TRBV27 with TRBJ1-1, with a tentative D call TRBD1 (5 bases). The CDR3 has 16 amino acids. The germline V gene encodes CDR1 MNHEY and CDR2 SMNVEV (reference sequence). V lost 2 bases and J lost 4, with 17 bases in between. CDR3 coding DNA: TGTGCCAGCAGTTTAATTCCGGGGCCGGTTAGCACTGAAGCTTTCTTT. This gives the protein CASSLIPGPVSTEAFF.

The chain is built from TRBV13 and TRBJ2-7, with a weak D call TRBD1 (5 bases). Trimming removed 3 bases from V and 6 bases from J, with 12 bases in between. CDR3 length: 13 amino acids. Germline lookup yields CDR1 PRHDT and CDR2 FYEKMQ (reference sequence). CDR3 in DNA: TGTGCCAGCAGCTTTTCCAGGGCAGGCGAGCAGTACTTC. It yields the protein CASSFSRAGEQYF.

The rearrangement links TRBV7-8 to TRBJ1-2, with D unresolved. The germline V and J ends were trimmed by 2 bases and 4 bases, with 14 bases remaining between them. In germline, CDR1 is SGHVS, CDR2 FQNEAQ. CDR3 length equals 15 residues. CDR3 sequence: CASSLQDRLFYGYTF. CDR3 DNA: TGTGCCAGCAGCTTACAGGACCGTCTTTTCTATGGCTACACCTTC.

This clone was picked up one time. The rearrangement uses TRBV12-5 and TRBJ2-3, with 9 bases that match TRBD1. This CDR3 has 16 amino acids. J was trimmed by 1 base and V by 3 bases; bases with no gene match: 5. Germline V CDR1 and CDR2: LGHNT, FRNRAP. The CDR3 DNA follows: TGTGCTAGTGGTTTCGAGACAGGGGGGGGCACAGATACGCAGTATTTT. Translation: CASGFETGGGTDTQYF. The variable domain in full, completed from reference TRBV12-5 and TRBJ2-3, reads DARVTQTPRHKVTEMGQEVTMRCQPILGHNTVFWYRQTMMQGLELLAYFRNRAPLDDSGMPKDRFSAEMPDATLATLKIQPSEPRDSAVYFCASGFETGGGTDTQYFGPGTRLTVL.

This clone has only a few counts. The genes are TRBV2 and TRBJ1-4; D is ambiguous. The CDR3 has 14 residues. CDR1 is SNHLY and CDR2 is FYNNEI in the germline V gene. The ends were cut back, 7 bases at V and 7 bases at J, with 16 bases in the middle. The CDR3 bases are TGTGCCAGCACCCCCCTTGTGGGCCGTGAAAAACTGTTTTTT. Residues: CASTPLVGREKLFF.

The chain is built from TRBV11-2 and TRBJ2-1, with 7 nucleotides matching TRBD1. The CDR3 spans 14 residues. From germline, CDR1 is SGHAT and CDR2 FQNNGV. With 1 base clipped from V and 7 bases from J, the junction kept 4 bases outside the gene matches. CDR3 in DNA: TGTGCCAGCAGCTTAGGGGACAGCTGGAATGAGCAGTTCTTC. Its translation: CASSLGDSWNEQFF.